This TCR beta chain was captured by sequencing in a study of control samples from healthy donors and cancer patients. Germline-derived CDR1 and CDR2 are MDHEN and SYDVKM. This CDR3 has 16 residues. V shed 6 bases and J 0 bases; nucleotides not matched to a gene: 11. Clones were read by immunoSEQ multiplex PCR, and TCRdb kept only the in-frame ones, dropping some. The sample consists of about 160,000 clones, roughly 92% of them appearing once. The sequencing sample was made of blood. This TCR was sampled from a woman in her twenties or thirties in good health. This chain joins TRBV28 and TRBJ2-7; TRBD1 matches at 7 bases. The DNA for the CDR3 is TGTGCCAGCAGCCGAACAGGGGTGATCACCTCCTACGAGCAGTACTTC. Translated: CASSRTGVITSYEQYF.